This is a list of T cell receptor beta chains from one sample in a study of T cell responses to AZD1222 COVID-19 vaccine. Repertoires were generated with immunoSEQ multiplex PCR, while TCRdb's copy carries only in-frame clones and drops some. Here the sample spans 150,000 to 200,000 clones, approximately 86% being singletons. The source was peripheral blood, collected on day 0 of AZD1222 vaccination. The receptor source for this set is an adult in good health. Each CDR3 is given with its conserved first and last residue. D genes are given only for firm matches. Clone size is given for some rows only: seen once, a few or many times, or a class if the clone is expanded.

J gene	clone size	D gene	V gene	CDR3 DNA	CDR3 protein
TRBJ1-2	NA	NA	TRBV7-2	TGTGCCAGCAGCTTAGGCCCCGGTAACTATGGCTACACCTTC	CASSLGPGNYGYTF
TRBJ2-5	NA	NA	TRBV4-1	TGCGCCAGCAGCCAAGAGGAGCGGCAGGGAGAGACCCAGTACTTC	CASSQEERQGETQYF
TRBJ2-7	NA	TRBD2	TRBV9	TGTGCCAGCAGCGTAGGGCCTAGCGGGGGTTCCTACGAGCAGTACTTC	CASSVGPSGGSYEQYF
TRBJ2-7	NA	TRBD2	TRBV30	TGTGCCTGGAGTCAGACAAGCGGGGGGGCCCGTTACGAGCAGTACTTC	CAWSQTSGGARYEQYF
TRBJ2-7	NA	NA	TRBV3-1/TRBV3-2	TGTGCCAGCAGCCAAGGGTCCGAAGCCTACGAGCAGTACTTC	CASSQGSEAYEQYF
TRBJ1-1	NA	NA	TRBV3-1/TRBV3-2	TGTGCCAGCAGCACGCCCGGGGAGTATATGAACACTGAAGCTTTCTTT	CASSTPGEYMNTEAFF
TRBJ2-1	NA	TRBD2	TRBV6-4	TGTGCCAGCAGTGAAGGGGGGACTAGCGGACGCGGTGAGCAGTTCTTC	CASSEGGTSGRGEQFF
TRBJ1-6	NA	NA	TRBV7-8	TGTGCCAGCGGTCGACGGGAGGGCGTGACTTCACCCCTCCACTTT	CASGRREGVTSPLHF
TRBJ2-1	NA	NA	TRBV4-1	TGCGCCAGCAGCCCCCGTTCGGCCGTTGAGCAGTTCTTC	CASSPRSAVEQFF
TRBJ2-7	NA	NA	TRBV20-1	TGCAGTGCTAGGGCGAGCTACGAGCAGTACTTC	CSARASYEQYF
TRBJ2-5	NA	TRBD2	TRBV4-1	TGCGCCAGCAGCCACGGGACTAGCGGGGTATTTCAAGAGACCCAGTACTTC	CASSHGTSGVFQETQYF
TRBJ1-1	NA	NA	TRBV7-9	TGTGCCAGCAGCTACCAGGGGCTCACTGAAGCTTTCTTT	CASSYQGLTEAFF
TRBJ2-7	NA	NA	TRBV27	TGTGCCAGCAGTTTATCCCTCCGAGCAGGGTGGAACGAGCAGTACTTC	CASSLSLRAGWNEQYF
TRBJ2-1	NA	NA	TRBV2	TGTGCCAGCAGTGTAGAGGGGAGTCCCTACAATGAGCAGTTCTTC	CASSVEGSPYNEQFF
TRBJ1-1	NA	NA	TRBV7-8	TGTGCCAGCAGCTTAGCAATCGGGGCCTACACTGAAGCTTTCTTT	CASSLAIGAYTEAFF
TRBJ1-1	NA	NA	TRBV28	TGTGCCAGCAGTTTTCAGGGAGTGAACACTGAAGCTTTCTTT	CASSFQGVNTEAFF
TRBJ2-7	NA	NA	TRBV15	TGTGCCACCAGCAGAGTCGGGGGCATCCTCGAGCAGTACTTC	CATSRVGGILEQYF
TRBJ2-2	NA	NA	TRBV18	TGTGCCAGCTCACCGACAGCCACCGGGGAGCTGTTTTTT	CASSPTATGELFF
TRBJ1-2	NA	NA	TRBV15	TGTGCCACCAGGAGAGATCCCTCCTATGGCTACACCTTC	CATRRDPSYGYTF
TRBJ2-7	NA	NA	TRBV11-3	TGTGCCAGCAGCTTAAGTGGAGCGGACGAGCAGTACTTC	CASSLSGADEQYF
TRBJ1-6	NA	NA	TRBV18	TGTGCCAGCTCACCGGCAAGGGATTCACCCCTCCACTTT	CASSPARDSPLHF
TRBJ2-7	NA	NA	TRBV7-8	TGTGCCAGCAGCCTGACAGTCTACGAGCAGTACTTC	CASSLTVYEQYF
TRBJ1-5	NA	NA	TRBV2	TGTGCCAGCAGTGAAAGGTCAGGGCTGGGACCCCAGCATTTT	CASSERSGLGPQHF
TRBJ2-7	NA	NA	TRBV7-2	TGTGCCAGCAGCCCCTATCGGTTCTACGAGCAGTACTTC	CASSPYRFYEQYF
TRBJ2-5	NA	NA	TRBV10-2	TGCGCCAGCTGGGGGGCCAGGGGCCAAGAGACCCAGTACTTC	CASWGARGQETQYF
TRBJ2-2	NA	NA	TRBV7-9	TGTGCCAGCAGCCAAAGAGACAGTTCTACCCCCACCGGGGAGCTGTTTTTT	CASSQRDSSTPTGELFF
TRBJ1-6	NA	NA	TRBV3-1/TRBV3-2	TGTGCCAGCAGCCAAGATGGTCAGTATAATTCACCCCTCCACTTT	CASSQDGQYNSPLHF
TRBJ2-5	NA	NA	TRBV4-1	TGCGCCAGCAGCCAAGGGGATTGGGGAGAGACCCAGTACTTC	CASSQGDWGETQYF
TRBJ2-3	NA	NA	TRBV9	TGTGCCAGCAGCGCCCTAGCCACAGATACGCAGTATTTT	CASSALATDTQYF
TRBJ1-1	NA	NA	TRBV15	TGTGCCACCGCGTTAGCGGGGATGGGAACTGAAGCTTTCTTT	CATALAGMGTEAFF
TRBJ2-1	NA	TRBD2	TRBV28	TGTGCCAGCCACCCTCAGGGAGGGTACAATGAGCAGTTCTTC	CASHPQGGYNEQFF
TRBJ1-2	NA	TRBD1	TRBV9	TGTGCCAGCAGCGCCCAGGGGGCAGGTGGCTACACCTTC	CASSAQGAGGYTF
TRBJ1-2	NA	NA	TRBV19	TGTGCCAGTAGTATAGTACCCCAGGGGTCGAAGTATGGCTACACCTTC	CASSIVPQGSKYGYTF
TRBJ1-3	NA	NA	TRBV2	TGTGCCAGCAGTGAAAAGGAGAGCTCTGGAAACACCATATATTTT	CASSEKESSGNTIYF
TRBJ2-3	NA	TRBD2	TRBV19	TGTGCCACCCGGGGGACTAGCGGGGGGGCCCCAGATACGCAGTATTTT	CATRGTSGGAPDTQYF
TRBJ1-2	NA	TRBD1	TRBV5-4	TGTGCCAGCAGCTTCCCAGGGGGTAACTATGGCTACACCTTC	CASSFPGGNYGYTF
TRBJ2-1	NA	TRBD1	TRBV24-1	TGTGCCACCAGTGATACTGGACAGGGGGTTCCCCAGTTCTTC	CATSDTGQGVPQFF
TRBJ2-1	NA	TRBD1	TRBV19	TGTGCCAGTAGACGCACTGGGGGGACAGGGAGGGATGAGCAGTTCTTC	CASRRTGGTGRDEQFF
TRBJ1-5	NA	NA	TRBV21-1	TGTGCCAGCACCACGCGGGGAGGGGCGGGCGATCAGCCCCAGCATTTT	CASTTRGGAGDQPQHF
TRBJ2-1	NA	NA	TRBV24-1	TGTGCCACCAGTGATTTTTCGGGGTTTCAACAGTTCTTC	CATSDFSGFQQFF
TRBJ1-1	once	NA	TRBV7-6	TGTGCCAGCAGCACCAACCGTGAAGCTTTCTTT	CASSTNREAFF
TRBJ1-4	NA	TRBD1	TRBV28	TGTGCCAGCAGTCCCCGGACAGGGGGCTTTATGTTGGTGGAAAAACTGTTTTTT	CASSPRTGGFMLVEKLFF
TRBJ1-3	NA	NA	TRBV12-3/TRBV12-4	TGTGCCAGCATACGGGACCGCGGAAACACCATATATTTT	CASIRDRGNTIYF
TRBJ2-7	NA	NA	TRBV19	TGTGCCAGTAGTATAGGGGGGCAGGAAGCCGCCGGCGAGCAGTACTTC	CASSIGGQEAAGEQYF
TRBJ1-5	NA	NA	TRBV7-9	TGTGCCAGCAGCTTATCCACGGGGATCAATCAGCCCCAGCATTTT	CASSLSTGINQPQHF
TRBJ1-2	NA	TRBD1	TRBV3-1/TRBV3-2	TGTGCCAGCAGCCAAGATCCGACAGGGGGCTGGGATCGGGGCTACACCTTC	CASSQDPTGGWDRGYTF
TRBJ1-2	NA	NA	TRBV4-2	TGTGCCAGCAGCCAAGATCTGGCAGCAAACTATGGCTACACCTTC	CASSQDLAANYGYTF
TRBJ1-2	few	NA	TRBV30	TGTGCCTGGAGTGACCTGACGGTTTACTATGGCTACACCTTC	CAWSDLTVYYGYTF
TRBJ2-2	NA	NA	TRBV11-3	TGTGCCAGCAGCTTCGTACTCTCAGGGAACACCGGGGAGCTGTTTTTT	CASSFVLSGNTGELFF
TRBJ1-1	NA	NA	TRBV7-9	TGTGCCAGCAGCCCCCCCCTACGGGGCAGGAACACTGAAGCTTTCTTT	CASSPPLRGRNTEAFF
TRBJ2-1	NA	NA	TRBV10-2	TGCGCCAGCAGTGACGGTAATCCAGGAGAGTTCTTC	CASSDGNPGEFF
TRBJ1-4	NA	NA	TRBV19	TGTGCCAGTAGTATTAAAGGGCGCGAAAAACTGTTTTTT	CASSIKGREKLFF
TRBJ2-3	NA	NA	TRBV5-1	TGCGCCAGCAGCCCCCGGGGGTCACAGGGCACAGATACGCAGTATTTT	CASSPRGSQGTDTQYF
TRBJ1-5	few	TRBD1	TRBV10-3	TGTGCCATCAAAGCGGACAGGGGGCAGAATCAGCCCCAGCATTTT	CAIKADRGQNQPQHF
TRBJ1-1	NA	NA	TRBV16	TGTGCCAGCAGCCCGTGGCCGGGCAACACTGAAGCTTTCTTT	CASSPWPGNTEAFF
TRBJ2-1	NA	TRBD1	TRBV7-3	TGTGCCAGCAGCTCTTACAGGGGGGACAATGAGCAGTTCTTC	CASSSYRGDNEQFF
TRBJ1-4	once	TRBD1	TRBV19	TGTGCCAGTAGTGGGCTCGGGACAGGGGACGAAAAACTGTTTTTT	CASSGLGTGDEKLFF
TRBJ1-3	NA	TRBD1	TRBV4-2	TGTGCCAGCAGCCAAATGGGACAGGGAGCAGGAAACACCATATATTTT	CASSQMGQGAGNTIYF
TRBJ1-5	NA	TRBD1	TRBV10-1	TGTTGCCCCGGGACAGACATTCATATTGGCAATCAGCCCCAGCATTTT	CCPGTDIHIGNQPQHF
TRBJ1-3	NA	NA	TRBV5-1	TGCGCCAGCAGCTTGGATAGGGCTGGAAACACCATATATTTT	CASSLDRAGNTIYF